These 27 T cell receptor beta chains were sequenced from one sample in a study of early T cells in non-severe SARS-CoV-2 infection. TCRdb ran MiXCR on the 5' RACE reads and lists one entry per CDR3 protein. The table shows 90,000 to 130,000 distinct CDR3 sequences, with over 9.5% occurring only once. Sequences were derived from whole blood, sampled at baseline. The receptor source for this set is an adult who was a healthcare worker with PCR-confirmed SARS-CoV-2 infection or an uninfected control (not recorded which).

V is TRBV28 and J is TRBJ2-1; 7 bases map to TRBD2. Germline CDR1 reads MDHEN; CDR2 reads SYDVKM. The CDR3 extends over 15 amino acids. Losses at the gene ends were 9 bases for V and 9 bases for J; bases not matched to a gene: 17. CDR3 in amino acids: CASSTQVLARREQFF. CDR3 in DNA: TGTGCCAGTTCTACCCAAGTACTAGCGAGACGTGAGCAGTTCTTC.

This clonotype appeared many times. V is TRBV9 and J is TRBJ2-2; 8 bases match TRBD2. V shed 1 base, J shed 0 bases, and the junction held 5 bases outside the gene matches. CDR3 size: 17 residues. Germline CDR1 and CDR2: SGDLS and YYNGEE. The CDR3 bases are TGTGCCAGCAGCGTACCGTCTAGCGGGTCGAACACCGGGGAGCTGTTTTTT. Translation: CASSVPSSGSNTGELFF.

The chain links TRBV20-1 to TRBJ1-5, with a tentative D call TRBD1 (5 bases). Per germline, CDR1 DFQATT and CDR2 SNEGSKA (reference sequence). The CDR3 covers 13 residues. V dropped 0 bases and J dropped 2 bases, with 5 bases sitting between them. The CDR3 spells CSAREQGNQPQHF. The CDR3 coding sequence is TGCAGTGCTAGAGAACAGGGCAATCAGCCCCAGCATTTT.

This clonotype came up many times. The V gene is TRBV7-9, the J gene TRBJ1-6; D remains ambiguous. This CDR3 contains 13 residues. Germline CDR1 reads SEHNR; CDR2 reads FQNEAQ (reference sequence). The V end lost 5 bases, the J end lost 7 bases, and 9 bases lay between the germline ends. The CDR3 region is CASSTMENSPLHF. DNA for the CDR3: TGTGCCAGCAGCACGATGGAAAATTCACCCCTCCACTTT. Looking up the rest from reference TRBV7-9 and TRBJ1-6 gives the full variable domain: DTGVSQNPRHKITKRGQNVTFRCDPISEHNRLYWYRQTLGQGPEFLTYFQNEAQLEKSRLLSDRFSAERPKGSFSTLEIQRTEQGDSAMYLCASSTMENSPLHFGNGTRLTVT.

This clonotype was seen more than once but under ten times. V is TRBV24-1 and J is TRBJ2-2; the D is unclear. The CDR3 covers 15 residues. Trimming left V 0 bases short and J 1 base short, with 5 bases between. Germline V gene sequence: CDR1 KGHDR, CDR2 SFDVKD. The CDR3 sequence: CATSDLELNTGELFF. The CDR3 DNA is TGTGCCACCAGTGATTTGGAGCTGAACACCGGGGAGCTGTTTTTT.

The sample holds many counts of this clonotype. The V call is TRBV18, the J call TRBJ1-3; D gene unclear. The CDR3 has 11 residues. Germline V gives CDR1 KGHSH, CDR2 LQKENI. V was pared by 4 bases and J by 4 bases, with 2 bases between. The CDR3 nucleotides are TGTGCCAGCTCACAGGGAAACACCATATATTTT. Translation gives CASSQGNTIYF. Full variable domain (outside the CDR3, taken from reference TRBV18 and TRBJ1-3): NAGVMQNPRHLVRRRGQEARLRCSPMKGHSHVYWYRQLPEEGLKFMVYLQKENIIDESGMPKERFSAEFPKEGPSILRIQQVVRGDSAAYFCASSQGNTIYFGEGSWLTVV.

This clonotype was recorded many times. The chain recombines TRBV5-6 with TRBJ2-4; D unclear. CDR3 length: 14 residues. Germline lookup yields CDR1 SGHDT and CDR2 YYEEEE. The V end was cut by 4 bases, the J end by 1 base, with 9 bases between. The CDR3, as DNA: TGTGCCAGCAGCCATGTCCTGGCCAAAAACATTCAGTACTTC. Its protein is CASSHVLAKNIQYF. Looking up the rest from reference TRBV5-6 and TRBJ2-4 gives the full variable domain: DAGVTQSPTHLIKTRGQQVTLRCSPKSGHDTVSWYQQALGQGPQFIFQYYEEEERQRGNFPDRFSGHQFPNYSSELNVNALLLGDSALYLCASSHVLAKNIQYFGAGTRLSVL.

The chain has TRBV5-5 and TRBJ2-2; unclear D gene. Per germline, CDR1 SGHKS and CDR2 YYEKEE (reference sequence). The CDR3 contains 11 residues. V dropped 5 bases and J dropped 8 bases, with 7 bases sitting between them. The chain's CDR3 is CASRELGELFF. The CDR3 DNA follows: TGTGCCAGCAGGGAACTGGGGGAGCTGTTTTTT.

This clonotype was seen at least ten times. The chain recombines TRBV6-1 with TRBJ1-2; no definite D call. The CDR3 has 14 residues. Trimming pared 5 bases from V and 6 bases from J, leaving 16 bases between. The germline V gene has CDR1 MNHNS and CDR2 SASEGT. The DNA of the CDR3 is TGTGCCAGCAGTTTCTCGACACTTAATAATGGCTACACCTTC. It is translated as CASSFSTLNNGYTF.

This clonotype was counted a few times. The chain uses TRBV7-9 and TRBJ1-2; D is unresolved. Germline lookup yields CDR1 SEHNR and CDR2 FQNEAQ (reference sequence). Trimming stripped 5 bases from V and 5 bases from J, with 6 bases between. The CDR3 is made up of 11 amino acids. The CDR3 spells CASSPYYGYTF. The CDR3 DNA reads TGTGCCAGCAGCCCCTATTATGGCTACACCTTC.

The chain combines TRBV28 with TRBJ1-1, with 9 bases aligning to TRBD1. V gave up 8 bases and J gave up 5 bases; unmatched junction bases: 6. Germline values: CDR1 MDHEN, CDR2 SYDVKM. This CDR3 is built from 13 residues. For the CDR3, the DNA is TGTGCCAGCGGGACAGGGAGGATAACTGAAGCTTTCTTT. It translates to CASGTGRITEAFF.

The gene calls are TRBV6-2 or TRBV6-3 and TRBJ1-2; D is unclear. Germline CDR1 MNHEY, CDR2 SVGEGT. The CDR3 covers 16 residues. The V gene lost 2 bases and the J gene lost 0 bases, with 13 bases spanning the gap. CDR3 protein: CASSYRGSLSNYGYTF. CDR3 sequence (DNA): TGTGCCAGCAGTTACCGGGGAAGCCTATCTAACTATGGCTACACCTTC.

This clonotype was seen more than once but under ten times. The chain employs TRBV9 and TRBJ1-4, with unresolved D. Germline values: CDR1 SGDLS, CDR2 YYNGEE. This CDR3 is 12 amino acids long. Trimming shortened V by 5 bases and J by 3 bases, and 5 bases separated the two germline ends. The CDR3 region is CASRAANEKLFF. CDR3 DNA: TGTGCCAGCAGGGCGGCTAATGAAAAACTGTTTTTT.

This clonotype was observed a single time. This chain connects TRBV5-4 to TRBJ2-7; D could derive from TRBD1 or TRBD2 (5 bases each). V gave up 0 bases and J gave up 5 bases, with 12 bases separating them. CDR3 length: 14 amino acids. In germline, CDR1 is SGHNT, CDR2 YYREEE (reference sequence). The CDR3 spells CASSLGQVGDEQYF. CDR3 DNA sequence: TGTGCCAGCAGCTTGGGGCAGGTGGGGGACGAGCAGTACTTC.

This clonotype has at least ten counts. The chain employs TRBV9 and TRBJ2-7; maybe TRBD1 (6 bases). Trimming removed 0 bases at V and 2 bases at J, with 15 bases between. The CDR3 extends over 16 amino acids. Germline-derived CDR1 and CDR2 are SGDLS and YYNGEE. CDR3 sequence (DNA): TGTGCCAGCAGCGTAGCACCAGGACAGAGTGCCTACGAGCAGTACTTC. Protein: CASSVAPGQSAYEQYF.

Ten or more counts support this clonotype. This chain connects TRBV10-2 to TRBJ1-5, with 7 bases identical to TRBD1. Germline V gives CDR1 WSHSY, CDR2 SAAADI. The CDR3 extends over 16 amino acids. The V segment lost 4 bases and the J segment 0 bases; nucleotides outside the gene matches: 6. The CDR3, as DNA: TGCGCCAGCAGTGGGGACAGCTACTATAGCAATCAGCCCCAGCATTTT. Its translation: CASSGDSYYSNQPQHF.

CDR3 region: CASSLSPRGSLYNSPLHF. The DNA of the CDR3 is TGTGCCAGCAGCTTATCGCCCCGGGGCAGTTTGTATAATTCACCCCTCCACTTT. The chain couples TRBV7-2 to TRBJ1-6; D may be TRBD1 (5 bases). Germline loops: CDR1 SGHTA, CDR2 FQGNSA. Trimming cost V 2 bases and J 4 bases, with 18 bases left between them. The CDR3 runs 18 residues.

V and J are TRBV20-1 and TRBJ2-5, with 9 nucleotides matching TRBD2. Germline lookup yields CDR1 DFQATT and CDR2 SNEGSKA (reference sequence). The CDR3 loop spans 18 amino acids. V shed 3 bases, J shed 4 bases, and the junction held 18 bases outside the gene matches. In DNA, the CDR3 is TGCAGTGCTAGTGATGCTGGCGTTGGCGGGGGGGCCGGAGAGACCCAGTACTTC. Residues: CSASDAGVGGGAGETQYF.

This clonotype was found a few times. The chain has TRBV14 and TRBJ2-5; 8 positions agree with TRBD1. After removal of 0 bases from V and 5 bases from J, the junction contained 8 bases not matched to a gene. The CDR3 is 16 residues long. Germline CDR1 and CDR2: SGHDN and FVKESK. The CDR3: CASSQELRGRMETQYF. The DNA for the CDR3 is TGTGCCAGCAGCCAAGAACTCAGGGGGCGTATGGAGACCCAGTACTTC.

There are many counts of this clonotype. V and J are TRBV11-2 and TRBJ1-1, with no clear D. Germline V gives CDR1 SGHAT, CDR2 FQNNGV. There are 11 residues in the CDR3. Deletions cut 5 bases from V and 7 bases from J, with 8 bases between. For the CDR3, the DNA is TGTGCCAGCAGCCCCCCTGGTGAAGCTTTCTTT. This gives the protein CASSPPGEAFF. The variable domain in full, completed from reference TRBV11-2 and TRBJ1-1, reads EAGVAQSPRYKIIEKRQSVAFWCNPISGHATLYWYQQILGQGPKLLIQFQNNGVVDDSQLPKDRFSAERLKGVDSTLKIQPAKLEDSAVYLCASSPPGEAFFGQGTRLTVV.

This chain connects TRBV29-1 to TRBJ1-2; D gene uncertain. Trimming left V 4 bases short and J 3 bases short, with 12 bases between. Germline assignment: CDR1 SQVTM and CDR2 ANQGSEA. The CDR3 covers 13 residues. This chain's CDR3 is CSVAPSSYYGYTF. CDR3 sequence (DNA): TGCAGCGTTGCGCCGTCTAGTTACTATGGCTACACCTTC.

The table lists this clonotype with a few counts. J is TRBJ2-5 and V is TRBV20-1; no definite D call. CDR1 DFQATT and CDR2 SNEGSKA come from the germline V gene (reference sequence). V was clipped by 3 bases and J by 9 bases, with 17 bases between them. There are 13 residues in the CDR3. The CDR3 sequence: CSASRPAPQSQYF. CDR3 DNA sequence: TGCAGTGCTAGTCGTCCGGCCCCGCAGTCCCAGTACTTC.

The rearrangement joins TRBV7-8 to TRBJ2-1; D might be TRBD1 or TRBD2, each matching 5 bases. The CDR3 spans 17 residues. Germline V gene data show CDR1 as SGHVS and CDR2 as FQNEAQ. V shed 1 base and J shed 4 bases, with 17 bases lying between them. The CDR3 sequence: CASSLDPAGRGYNEQFF. CDR3 nucleotides: TGTGCCAGCAGCTTAGATCCGGCAGGGAGAGGTTACAATGAGCAGTTCTTC.

This clonotype was picked up many times. V is TRBV18 and J is TRBJ1-2; no clear D gene. Trimming removed 3 bases at V and 6 bases at J, with 8 bases between. The CDR3 loop spans 12 amino acids. Germline lookup yields CDR1 KGHSH and CDR2 LQKENI. The CDR3 DNA follows: TGTGCCAGCTCACCCGGCCGGGATGGCTACACCTTC. This translates into CASSPGRDGYTF.

This clonotype was recorded at least ten times. This chain links TRBV27 with TRBJ2-3, with no clear D. CDR1 MNHEY and CDR2 SMNVEV come from the germline V gene (reference sequence). CDR3 length: 13 amino acids. The V and J ends lost 5 bases and 0 bases respectively, with 6 bases between them. CDR3 region: CASSLRSTDTQYF. Here the CDR3 DNA reads TGTGCCAGCAGTCTAAGAAGCACAGATACGCAGTATTTT.

This clonotype was seen ten or more times. The chain couples TRBV2 to TRBJ1-1; D not certain. The germline CDR1 and CDR2 sequences are SNHLY and FYNNEI. V dropped 3 bases and J dropped 0 bases, with 11 bases sitting between them. The CDR3 is made up of 15 amino acids. In DNA form, the CDR3 reads TGTGCCAGCAGTGAGAGGTTCAGCTTGAACACTGAAGCTTTCTTT. Amino acid sequence: CASSERFSLNTEAFF.

This clonotype showed up many times. The gene calls are TRBV27 and TRBJ2-5; 7 bases line up with TRBD1. V was pared by 7 bases and J by 4 bases, with 12 bases of the junction left unmatched. The germline CDR1 and CDR2 sequences are MNHEY and SMNVEV (reference sequence). The length of the CDR3 is 15 residues. The CDR3 coding sequence is TGTGCCAGCACCCCAAGGTCGACAGGGCGAGAGACCCAGTACTTC. Encoded protein: CASTPRSTGRETQYF.